This T cell receptor beta chain was identified during a study of T-cell memory formation after mild COVID-19. Notes on this clonotype: Its antigen is not identified.

Broader study findings: Largely, contracting CD4+ clones fell within CM and EM, and contracting CD8+ clones within EMRA.

The germline gives CDR1 MGHDK, CDR2 SYGVNS. This CDR3 is 15 amino acids long. V was trimmed by 8 bases and J by 0 bases, leaving 15 bases between them. From the 5' RACE reads, TCRdb called clonotypes with MiXCR, one entry per CDR3 protein. This sample yields approximately 240,000 distinct CDR3 sequences, of which 15% to 20% are seen a single time; 3% to 4.5% belongs to the top ten. The receptor's source is a man younger than 30 who had mild COVID-19 (a few samples of this study predate the infection). Cell type and time point are not known. The chain carries TRBV25-1 and TRBJ2-3; a weak D match, TRBD1 (7 bases). The sequencing input was PBMCs or a T cell subset sorted from them (not recorded which). CDR3 sequence: CASAVQGTSTDTQYF. Here the CDR3 DNA reads TGTGCCAGCGCTGTACAGGGGACTAGCACAGATACGCAGTATTTT.